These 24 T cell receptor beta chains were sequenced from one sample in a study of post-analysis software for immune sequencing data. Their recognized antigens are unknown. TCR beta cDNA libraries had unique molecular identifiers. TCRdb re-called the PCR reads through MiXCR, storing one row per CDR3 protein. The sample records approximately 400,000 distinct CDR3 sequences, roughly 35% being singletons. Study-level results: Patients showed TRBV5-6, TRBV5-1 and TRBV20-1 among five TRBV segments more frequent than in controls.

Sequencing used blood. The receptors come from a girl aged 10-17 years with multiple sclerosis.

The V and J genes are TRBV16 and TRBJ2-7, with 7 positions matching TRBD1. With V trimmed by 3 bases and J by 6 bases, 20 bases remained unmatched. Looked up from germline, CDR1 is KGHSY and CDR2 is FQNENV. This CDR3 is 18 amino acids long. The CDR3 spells CASSQPVARDRGSGEQYF. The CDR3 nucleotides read TGTGCCAGCAGCCAGCCGGTTGCCCGGGACAGAGGGTCTGGCGAGCAGTACTTC.

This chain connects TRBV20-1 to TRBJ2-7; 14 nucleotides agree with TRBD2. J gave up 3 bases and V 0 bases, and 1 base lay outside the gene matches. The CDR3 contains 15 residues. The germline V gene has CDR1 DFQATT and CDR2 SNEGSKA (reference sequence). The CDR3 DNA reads TGCAGTGCTAGAGATGGACTAGCGGGGGGCTACGAGCAGTACTTC. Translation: CSARDGLAGGYEQYF.

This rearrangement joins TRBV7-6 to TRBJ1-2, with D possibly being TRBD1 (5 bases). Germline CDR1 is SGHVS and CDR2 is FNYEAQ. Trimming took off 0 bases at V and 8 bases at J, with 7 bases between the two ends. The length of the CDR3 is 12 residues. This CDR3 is CASSLAGVGYTF. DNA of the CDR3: TGTGCCAGCAGCTTAGCGGGGGTGGGCTACACCTTC.

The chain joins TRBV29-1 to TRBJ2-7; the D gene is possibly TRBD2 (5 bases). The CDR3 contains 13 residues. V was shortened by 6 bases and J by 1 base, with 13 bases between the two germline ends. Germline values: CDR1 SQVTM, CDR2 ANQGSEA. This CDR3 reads CSVSETGSYEQYF. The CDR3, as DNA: TGCAGCGTCTCAGAGACGGGGTCCTACGAGCAGTACTTC.

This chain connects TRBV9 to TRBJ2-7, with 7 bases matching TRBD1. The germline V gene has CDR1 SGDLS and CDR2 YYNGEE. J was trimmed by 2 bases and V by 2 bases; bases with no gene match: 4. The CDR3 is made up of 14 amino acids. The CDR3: CASSVRDRTYEQYF. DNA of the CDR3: TGTGCCAGCAGCGTCCGGGACAGAACCTACGAGCAGTACTTC.

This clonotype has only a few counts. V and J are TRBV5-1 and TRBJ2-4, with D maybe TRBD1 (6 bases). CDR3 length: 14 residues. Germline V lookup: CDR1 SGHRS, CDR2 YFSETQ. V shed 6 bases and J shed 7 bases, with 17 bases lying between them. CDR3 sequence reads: CASTTGSQDNIQYF. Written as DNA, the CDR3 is TGCGCCAGCACCACAGGGAGCCAGGATAACATTCAGTACTTC.

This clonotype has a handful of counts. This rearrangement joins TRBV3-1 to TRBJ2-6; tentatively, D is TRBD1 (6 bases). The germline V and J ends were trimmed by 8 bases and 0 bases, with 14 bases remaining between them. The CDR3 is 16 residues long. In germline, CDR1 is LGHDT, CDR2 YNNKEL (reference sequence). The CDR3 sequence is CASWGHQSSGANVLTF. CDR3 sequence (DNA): TGTGCCAGCTGGGGACACCAGAGCTCTGGGGCCAACGTCCTGACTTTC.

DNA of the CDR3: TGCGCCAGCAGCTTGAGAGGCGAACACCTGAACACTGAAGCTTTCTTT. This sequence encodes CASSLRGEHLNTEAFF. The chain combines TRBV5-1 with TRBJ1-1; no definite D call. V was clipped by 1 base and J by 0 bases, with 13 bases between them. Germline-derived CDR1 and CDR2 are SGHRS and YFSETQ. CDR3 length: 16 residues.

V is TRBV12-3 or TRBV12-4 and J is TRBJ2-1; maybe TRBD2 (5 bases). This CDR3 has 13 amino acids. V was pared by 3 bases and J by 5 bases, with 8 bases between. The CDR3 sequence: CASSFGRDNEQFF. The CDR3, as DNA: TGTGCCAGCAGTTTTGGGCGGGACAATGAGCAGTTCTTC.

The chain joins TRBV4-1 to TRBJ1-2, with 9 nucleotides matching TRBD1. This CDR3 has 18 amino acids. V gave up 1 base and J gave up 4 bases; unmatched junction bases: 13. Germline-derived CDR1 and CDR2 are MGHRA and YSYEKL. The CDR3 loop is CASSQVPTGGERVYGYTF. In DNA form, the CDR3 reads TGCGCCAGCAGCCAAGTCCCTACAGGGGGCGAAAGGGTCTATGGCTACACCTTC.

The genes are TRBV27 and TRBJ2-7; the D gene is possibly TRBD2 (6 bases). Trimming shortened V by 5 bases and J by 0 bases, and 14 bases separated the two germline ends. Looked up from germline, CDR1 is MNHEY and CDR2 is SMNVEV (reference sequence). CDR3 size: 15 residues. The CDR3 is CASSGSPGVSYEQYF. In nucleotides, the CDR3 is TGTGCCAGCAGTGGATCGCCGGGGGTCTCCTACGAGCAGTACTTC.

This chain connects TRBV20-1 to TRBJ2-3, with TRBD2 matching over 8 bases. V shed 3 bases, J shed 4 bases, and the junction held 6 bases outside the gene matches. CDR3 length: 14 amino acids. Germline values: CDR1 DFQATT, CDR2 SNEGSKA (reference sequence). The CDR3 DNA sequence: TGCAGTGCTAGTTTCGGGGGGGCTGCAGATACGCAGTATTTT. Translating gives CSASFGGAADTQYF.

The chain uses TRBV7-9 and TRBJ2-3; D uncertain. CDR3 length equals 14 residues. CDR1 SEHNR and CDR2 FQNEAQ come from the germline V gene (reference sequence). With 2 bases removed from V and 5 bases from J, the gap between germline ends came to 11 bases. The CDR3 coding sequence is TGTGCCAGCAGCTTACCCTACAGCCTAGATACGCAGTATTTT. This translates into CASSLPYSLDTQYF.

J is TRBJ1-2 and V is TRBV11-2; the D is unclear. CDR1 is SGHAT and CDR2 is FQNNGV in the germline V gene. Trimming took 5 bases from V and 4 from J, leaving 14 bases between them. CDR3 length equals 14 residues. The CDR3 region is CASSRSGVRYGYTF. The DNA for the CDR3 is TGTGCCAGCAGCCGGTCAGGAGTTCGCTATGGCTACACCTTC.

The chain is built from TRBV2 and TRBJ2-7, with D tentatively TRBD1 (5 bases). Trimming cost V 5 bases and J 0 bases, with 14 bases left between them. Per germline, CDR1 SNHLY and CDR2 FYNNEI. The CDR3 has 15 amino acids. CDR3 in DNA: TGTGCCAGCAGTCCCCAGGGCGAAAGCTCCTACGAGCAGTACTTC. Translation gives CASSPQGESSYEQYF.

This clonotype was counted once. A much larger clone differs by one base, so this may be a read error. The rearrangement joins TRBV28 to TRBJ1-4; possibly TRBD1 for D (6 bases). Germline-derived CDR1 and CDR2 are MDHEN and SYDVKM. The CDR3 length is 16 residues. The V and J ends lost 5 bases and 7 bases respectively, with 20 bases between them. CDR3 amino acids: CASSATFGTLSEKLFF. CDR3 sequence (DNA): TGTGCCAGCAGTGCCACCTTCGGGACATTGAGTGAAAAACTGTTTTTT.

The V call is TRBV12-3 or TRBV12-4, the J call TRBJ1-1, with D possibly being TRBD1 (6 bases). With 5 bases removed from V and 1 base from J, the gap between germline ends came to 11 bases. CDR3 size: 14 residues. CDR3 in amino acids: CASSGQISNTEAFF. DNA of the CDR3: TGTGCCAGCAGTGGACAGATTTCGAACACTGAAGCTTTCTTT.

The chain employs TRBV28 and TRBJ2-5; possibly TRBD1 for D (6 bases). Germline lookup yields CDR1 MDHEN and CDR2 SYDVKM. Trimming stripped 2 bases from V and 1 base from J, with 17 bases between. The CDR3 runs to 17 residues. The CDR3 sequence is CASSLRSGQRRQETQYF. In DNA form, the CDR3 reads TGTGCCAGCAGTTTAAGGTCTGGACAGCGCCGCCAAGAGACCCAGTACTTC. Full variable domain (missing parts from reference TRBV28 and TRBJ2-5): DVKVTQSSRYLVKRTGEKVFLECVQDMDHENMFWYRQDPGLGLRLIYFSYDVKMKEKGDIPEGYSVSREKKERFSLILESASTNQTSMYLCASSLRSGQRRQETQYFGPGTRLLVL.

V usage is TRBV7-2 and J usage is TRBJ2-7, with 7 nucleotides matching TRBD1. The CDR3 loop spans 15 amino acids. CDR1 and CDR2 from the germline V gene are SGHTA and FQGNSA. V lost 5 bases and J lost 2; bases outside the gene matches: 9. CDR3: CASSPPGGLTYEQYF. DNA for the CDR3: TGTGCCAGCAGCCCGCCAGGGGGATTAACCTACGAGCAGTACTTC.

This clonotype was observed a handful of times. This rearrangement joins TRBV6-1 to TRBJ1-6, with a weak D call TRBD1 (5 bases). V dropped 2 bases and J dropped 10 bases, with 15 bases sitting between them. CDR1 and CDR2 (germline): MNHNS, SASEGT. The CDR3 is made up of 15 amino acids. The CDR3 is CASSERRGQLSPLHF. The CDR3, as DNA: TGTGCCAGCAGTGAACGGCGTGGACAACTCTCACCCCTCCACTTT.

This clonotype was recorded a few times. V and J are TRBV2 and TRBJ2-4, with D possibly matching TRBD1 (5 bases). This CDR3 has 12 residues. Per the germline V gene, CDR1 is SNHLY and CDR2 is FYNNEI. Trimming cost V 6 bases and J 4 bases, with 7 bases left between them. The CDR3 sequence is CASRGPKNIQYF. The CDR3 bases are TGTGCCAGCAGGGGGCCGAAAAACATTCAGTACTTC.

The CDR3 loop is CSVVSGTGLGGYTF. The CDR3 DNA reads TGCAGCGTTGTATCCGGGACAGGGCTCGGTGGCTACACCTTC. V and J are TRBV29-1 and TRBJ1-2; TRBD1 matches 9 bases. The CDR3 is made up of 14 amino acids. Germline assignment: CDR1 SQVTM and CDR2 ANQGSEA. The trim removed 4 bases at V and 7 bases at J, leaving 10 bases unmatched.

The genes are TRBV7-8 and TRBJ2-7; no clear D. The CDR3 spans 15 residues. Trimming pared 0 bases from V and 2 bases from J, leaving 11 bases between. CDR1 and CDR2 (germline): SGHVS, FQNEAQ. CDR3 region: CASSLAVGSTYEQYF. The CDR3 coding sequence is TGTGCCAGCAGCTTAGCCGTGGGGTCCACCTACGAGCAGTACTTC.

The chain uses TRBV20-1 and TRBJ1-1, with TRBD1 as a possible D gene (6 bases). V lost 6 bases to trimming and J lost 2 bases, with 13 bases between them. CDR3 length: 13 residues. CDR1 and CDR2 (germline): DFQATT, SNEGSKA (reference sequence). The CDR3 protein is CSAHGQINTEAFF. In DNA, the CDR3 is TGCAGTGCCCACGGACAGATAAACACTGAAGCTTTCTTT.